These T cell receptor beta chains were read from a single sample in a study of Ad26.COV2.S vaccination and SARS-CoV-2 variants. Data came from immunoSEQ multiplex PCR; TCRdb stores just in-frame clones and leaves some out. The table records about 330,000 clones, around 90% of them present only once. This specimen was peripheral blood, taken in a trial of Ad26.COV2.S vaccine versus placebo. The receptor set was obtained from a person between 18 and 65 years old who received the Ad26.COV2.S COVID-19 vaccine or a placebo. Both conserved end residues are part of each CDR3. The order of the fields is D gene, J gene, V gene, clone size, CDR3 DNA, CDR3 protein. A D gene is named only where the DNA matches it firmly. Not every row has a clone size; where given, it reads once, few, many or a size class.

-,TRBJ1-1,TRBV12-3/TRBV12-4,once,TGTGCCAGCAGCACCGGACAGTCCAAGGGGTCTTTCTTT,CASSTGQSKGSFF
TRBD1,TRBJ2-7,TRBV7-2,-,TGTGCCAGCAGCACCTGGGACAGGTCCTACGAGCAGTACTTC,CASSTWDRSYEQYF
-,TRBJ2-5,TRBV13,-,TGTGCCAGCAGCTTAGAGGCAGGGGCAGAGACCCAGTACTTC,CASSLEAGAETQYF
TRBD2,TRBJ2-6,TRBV6-1,-,TGTGCCAGCAGCGAAGCGGGGTTCGGGGCCAACGTCCTGACTTTC,CASSEAGFGANVLTF
-,TRBJ1-2,TRBV6-5,-,TGTGCCAGCAGGCGGACAGAAGGAGGCTACACCTTC,CASRRTEGGYTF
TRBD1,TRBJ2-3,TRBV7-2,-,TGTGCCAGCAGCCGGGACAGGGGCACAGATACGCAGTATTTT,CASSRDRGTDTQYF
-,TRBJ2-1,TRBV27,-,TGTGCCAGCAGTTTATCGGACAGTATCTACAATGAGCAGTTCTTC,CASSLSDSIYNEQFF
-,TRBJ1-2,TRBV3-1/TRBV3-2,many,TGTGCCAGCAGCCAGGTTGTCACATTCAGTAACTATGGCTACACCTTC,CASSQVVTFSNYGYTF
-,TRBJ2-1,TRBV29-1,-,TGCAGCGTACTCGACAATGAGCAGTTCTTC,CSVLDNEQFF
-,TRBJ1-3,TRBV23-1,-,TGCGCCAGCACCCCGCTCCCCCTTCCCCGCGCCCCGGGACCTGTCGCTGGAAACACCATATATTTT,CASTPLPLPRAPGPVAGNTIYF
TRBD1,TRBJ1-1,TRBV4-3,few,TGCGCCAGCAGCCGGGGAACAGGGGACGGAGCTTTCTTT,CASSRGTGDGAFF
-,TRBJ1-4,TRBV27,once,TGTGCCAGCGGGGGGGCCGCGGCTAATGAAAAACTGTTTTTT,CASGGAAANEKLFF
-,TRBJ1-1,TRBV29-1,-,TGCAGCGTACAAGTTACCACTGAAGCTTTCTTT,CSVQVTTEAFF
TRBD1,TRBJ1-2,TRBV28,-,TGTGCCAGCTCTCCCGCAACTAGACAGGGGGAAGACTATGGCTACACCTTC,CASSPATRQGEDYGYTF
-,TRBJ2-5,TRBV2,-,TGTGCCAGCGGGTACCAAGAGACCCAGTACTTC,CASGYQETQYF
TRBD1,TRBJ1-6,TRBV11-3,-,TGTGCCAGCAGCTTATATCGGGGAGGACAGGGGGCCTCACCCCTCCACTTT,CASSLYRGGQGASPLHF
-,TRBJ2-1,TRBV6-5,few,TGTGCCAGCAGTTACTCTCTAGTACGCAATGAGCAGTTCTTC,CASSYSLVRNEQFF
-,TRBJ2-7,TRBV6-6,-,TGTGCCAGCAGTTACCACCGGGACACCTCCTACGAGCAGTACTTC,CASSYHRDTSYEQYF
-,TRBJ1-1,TRBV29-1,-,TGCAGCGTTGCTCCCGCAAGCCACACTGAAGCTTTCTTT,CSVAPASHTEAFF
-,TRBJ1-2,TRBV3-1/TRBV3-2,-,TGTGCCAGCCGCGGGGGGTTATATGGCTACACCTTC,CASRGGLYGYTF
-,TRBJ1-5,TRBV7-8,-,TGTGCCAGCAGCTTGTATGCAGGGGGCAATCAGCCCCAGCATTTT,CASSLYAGGNQPQHF
TRBD1,TRBJ1-2,TRBV28,once,TGTGCCAGCAGTTTAGAGGCTTACGCCCAACAGGGGCCAATGGGAGGGGGCTACACCTTC,CASSLEAYAQQGPMGGGYTF
-,TRBJ2-2,TRBV7-9,-,TGTGCCAGCAGCTTAAAATTGGGCGGGGAGCTGTTTTTT,CASSLKLGGELFF
-,TRBJ1-1,TRBV7-6,once,TGTGCCAGCAGCGTCGACAAGACTAAGGGGGACACTGAAGCTTTCTTT,CASSVDKTKGDTEAFF
TRBD1,TRBJ2-1,TRBV7-9,-,TGTGCCAGCAGCTCCACTGAGGGGGCCGGGGACAATGAGCAGTTCTTC,CASSSTEGAGDNEQFF
-,TRBJ2-5,TRBV29-1,-,TGCAGCGTAAGCGCGCTGGGGAAAGAGACCCAGTACTTC,CSVSALGKETQYF
-,TRBJ2-5,TRBV6-5,-,TGTGCCAGCAGAGACAGGCGTCAAGAGACCCAGTACTTC,CASRDRRQETQYF
-,TRBJ2-2,TRBV5-1,-,TGCGCCAGCAGCTCACTCACTACTCAAACCGGGGAGCTGTTTTTT,CASSSLTTQTGELFF
TRBD1,TRBJ1-2,TRBV5-6,-,TGTGCCAGCAGCCCAAGGGGGCTGGGCTACACCTTC,CASSPRGLGYTF
-,TRBJ1-1,TRBV7-9,-,TGTGCCAGCAGCCCTGGTGGGCGCACTGAAGCTTTCTTT,CASSPGGRTEAFF
-,TRBJ2-5,TRBV7-8,-,TGTGCCAGCAGCATCTTCCCTACGGGGCAGAAAGAGACCCAGTACTTC,CASSIFPTGQKETQYF
-,TRBJ1-1,TRBV5-1,-,TGCGCCAGCAGCTTACATCCTAATTCCCGGGCCCCCACTGAAGCTTTCTTT,CASSLHPNSRAPTEAFF
-,TRBJ1-2,TRBV13,-,TGTGCCAGCAGCTTAGGGGGGATGGGGGATCTTATCTATGGCTACACCTTC,CASSLGGMGDLIYGYTF
-,TRBJ2-3,TRBV18,-,TGTGCCAGCTCACCCTTTGGGGCGCGGGGAGATACGCAGTATTTT,CASSPFGARGDTQYF
-,TRBJ2-1,TRBV7-9,-,TGTGCCAGCAGCTTGACGCTAGAACCGATTGAGCAGTTCTTC,CASSLTLEPIEQFF
-,TRBJ2-7,TRBV29-1,-,TGCAGCGTTGCCCTCTTGCGCGCGGACGAGCAGTACTTC,CSVALLRADEQYF
TRBD1,TRBJ1-6,TRBV11-3,few,TGTGCCAGCAGCTTAGTCAACTACAGGGGCTTTGTGGAATCACCCCTCCACTTT,CASSLVNYRGFVESPLHF
TRBD2,TRBJ2-1,TRBV18,-,TGTGCCAGCTCACCACCGGAGTCTAGCGGGAGGATCAACAATGAGCAGTTCTTC,CASSPPESSGRINNEQFF
TRBD2,TRBJ2-1,TRBV19,once,TGTGCCAGTAGCCCTTGGGCTAGCGGGATGACCCCAACCTACAATGAGCAGTTCTTC,CASSPWASGMTPTYNEQFF
-,TRBJ1-1,TRBV29-1,once,TGCAGCGTTGCCGGGCAGGGCTGGGGGCCCACTGAAGCTTTCTTT,CSVAGQGWGPTEAFF
TRBD2,TRBJ2-7,TRBV6-2/TRBV6-3,-,TGTGCCAGCAGTTACGGGGGAGGGACGTCTACCTACGAGCAGTACTTC,CASSYGGGTSTYEQYF
-,TRBJ2-1,TRBV7-8,once,TGTGCCAGCAGCAGTACTAGTTCCTACAATGAGCAGTTCTTC,CASSSTSSYNEQFF
TRBD1,TRBJ1-1,TRBV10-3,-,TGTGCCCTCAGGGGGACAGGGGATAACACTGAAGCTTTCTTT,CALRGTGDNTEAFF
-,TRBJ2-3,TRBV19,-,TGTGCCAGTAGCGGGCTGGGGCCCCCCACAGATACGCAGTATTTT,CASSGLGPPTDTQYF
TRBD1,TRBJ2-7,TRBV6-5,-,TGTGCCAGCAGTTACCTTGGGACAGGGCGGTACGAGCAGTACTTC,CASSYLGTGRYEQYF
-,TRBJ1-1,TRBV27,-,TGTGCCAGCAGTTTACAGGGAGGAGAGGATGAAGCTTTCTTT,CASSLQGGEDEAFF
-,TRBJ1-1,TRBV5-6,once,TGTGCCAGCAGCTTAAACAGGGACACTGAAGCTTTCTTT,CASSLNRDTEAFF
-,TRBJ2-4,TRBV7-2,-,TGTGCCAGCAGCTTAGCGGGCTCTCAGGGAGCTCGGGCCAAAAACATTCAGTACTTC,CASSLAGSQGARAKNIQYF
-,TRBJ1-3,TRBV25-1,few,TGTGCCAGCCAGGACGGAACCTCTGGAAACACCATATATTTT,CASQDGTSGNTIYF
TRBD1,TRBJ1-1,TRBV19,once,TGTGCCAGTAGTGGGTGGCAGGGGGGAACTGAAGCTTTCTTT,CASSGWQGGTEAFF
-,TRBJ2-4,TRBV2,-,TGTGCCAGCCCTCGGGACCTAGCCAAAAACATTCAGTACTTC,CASPRDLAKNIQYF
-,TRBJ2-2,TRBV7-7,-,TGTGCCAGCAGCTTAGTCGTGGGAGGAGACGGGGAGCTGTTTTTT,CASSLVVGGDGELFF
-,TRBJ2-1,TRBV4-1,-,TGCGCCAGCAGCCTTAATTTAGCGGACGCTTTCAATGAGCAGTTCTTC,CASSLNLADAFNEQFF
-,TRBJ2-2,TRBV10-3,-,TGTGCCATCAGTGTAGGCGTCCCGAACACCGGGGAGCTGTTTTTT,CAISVGVPNTGELFF
-,TRBJ2-1,TRBV6-2/TRBV6-3,-,TGTGCCAGCCGCCTAGGTGGCAATGAGCAGTTCTTC,CASRLGGNEQFF
TRBD1,TRBJ1-4,TRBV9,-,TGTGCCAGCAGCGTGGGTCTGAACAGGGGTAATGAAAAACTGTTTTTT,CASSVGLNRGNEKLFF
-,TRBJ2-1,TRBV19,-,TGTGCCAGTAGTATTAGAGGGACGATGGGCTATGAGCAGTTCTTC,CASSIRGTMGYEQFF
-,TRBJ1-5,TRBV10-3,-,TGTGCCATCAGTGAGTCAGCGAGCGCAAATCAGCCCCAGCATTTT,CAISESASANQPQHF
-,TRBJ2-1,TRBV30,-,TGTGCCTGGGGAATAGACAATGAGCAGTTCTTC,CAWGIDNEQFF
TRBD1,TRBJ1-4,TRBV7-9,once,TGTGCCAGCAGCCCCCAGGGGGCAGCTATTGATCTTCAACTGTTTTTT,CASSPQGAAIDLQLFF